Below are 7 T cell receptor beta chains sequenced from a single sample in a study of cytomegalovirus exposure and HLA in healthy donors. 13 Jbeta primers and 60 Vbeta primers were used for the PCR. The method was immunoSEQ multiplex PCR; TCRdb's version includes in-frame clones alone and lacks a portion of them. The sample holds 200,000 to 250,000 clones, 82% seen once. The specimen was PBMCs. All receptors come from a woman aged 40 to 55 in good health and CMV-seronegative.

V and J are TRBV4-2 and TRBJ2-1, with TRBD2 matching 8 bases. V was pared by 1 base and J by 8 bases, with 7 bases of the junction left unmatched. Germline assignment: CDR1 LGHNA and CDR2 YNFKEQ. The CDR3 extends over 15 amino acids. The CDR3 nucleotides read TGTGCCAGCAGCCAAGTCGCCAGCGGGGGTGATGAGCAGTTCTTC. Translating it yields CASSQVASGGDEQFF.

The rearrangement uses TRBV2 and TRBJ2-7, with D tentatively TRBD2 (5 bases). The CDR3 loop spans 15 amino acids. Germline V lookup: CDR1 SNHLY, CDR2 FYNNEI. Deletions cut 7 bases from V and 0 bases from J, with 16 bases between. The CDR3 protein is CASTLRVGSSYEQYF. The CDR3 DNA is TGTGCCAGCACGCTTAGAGTAGGGAGCTCCTACGAGCAGTACTTC.

This chain uses TRBV30 with TRBJ1-4, with 8 nucleotides matching TRBD1. V lost 5 bases to trimming and J lost 7 bases; unmatched junction nucleotides: 6. The CDR3 runs 13 residues. From germline, CDR1 is GTSNPN and CDR2 SVGIG (reference sequence). CDR3 nucleotide sequence: TGTGCCTGGGAGACAGGGGTCCGTGAAAAACTGTTTTTT. It yields the protein CAWETGVREKLFF.

Only a few counts were recorded for this clone. Additional DNA sequences in this sample encode the identical CDR3. The V call is TRBV6-6, the J call TRBJ1-4, with a tentative D call TRBD1 (5 bases). The CDR3 extends over 15 amino acids. Looked up from germline, CDR1 is MNHNY and CDR2 is SVGAGI (reference sequence). V lost 6 bases to trimming and J lost 0 bases, with 11 bases between them. Here the CDR3 reads CASSPLGATNEKLFF. The CDR3 region has the DNA TGTGCCAGCAGCCCCTTAGGGGCAACTAATGAAAAACTGTTTTTT.

The count of this clone is one. V usage is TRBV5-4 and J usage is TRBJ2-2, with D tentatively TRBD1 (6 bases). This CDR3 is built from 17 residues. V lost 0 bases and J lost 6, with 18 bases in between. Germline assignment: CDR1 SGHNT and CDR2 YYREEE (reference sequence). The CDR3 region is CASSLVGQSLGAGELFF. Here the CDR3 DNA reads TGTGCCAGCAGCTTGGTTGGACAGTCGCTAGGTGCCGGGGAGCTGTTTTTT.

The CDR3: CAIRSGQSYEQYF. In nucleotides, the CDR3 is TGTGCCATCAGGTCCGGACAGTCCTACGAGCAGTACTTC. This rearrangement joins TRBV10-3 to TRBJ2-5; tentatively, D is TRBD1 (6 bases). TRBJ2-7 explains the end of the DNA better; the J call may be wrong. The germline V gene encodes CDR1 ENHRY and CDR2 SYGVKD. The CDR3 runs 13 residues.

The rearrangement links TRBV30 to TRBJ2-1; D gene ambiguous. Germline V CDR1 and CDR2: GTSNPN, SVGIG (reference sequence). V shed 3 bases and J shed 4 bases, with 7 bases lying between them. The CDR3 is 12 amino acids. This CDR3 is CAWSPMYNEQFF. DNA for the CDR3: TGTGCCTGGAGCCCTATGTACAATGAGCAGTTCTTC. The full variable domain, its missing parts supplied by reference TRBV30 and TRBJ2-1, is SQTIHQWPATLVQPVGSPLSLECTVEGTSNPNLYWYRQAAGRGLQLLFYSVGIGQISSEVPQNLSASRPQDRQFILSSKKLLLSDSGFYLCAWSPMYNEQFFGPGTRLTVL.